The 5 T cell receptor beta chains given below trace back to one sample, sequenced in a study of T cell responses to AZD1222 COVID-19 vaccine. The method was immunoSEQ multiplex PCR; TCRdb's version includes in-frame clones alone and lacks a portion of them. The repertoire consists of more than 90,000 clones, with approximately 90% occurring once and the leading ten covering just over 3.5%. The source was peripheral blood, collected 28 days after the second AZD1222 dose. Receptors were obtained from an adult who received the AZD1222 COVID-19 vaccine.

CDR3 region: CASSYAPGQGINQPQHF. The CDR3 nucleotides read TGTGCCAGCAGCTACGCTCCGGGACAGGGCATTAATCAGCCCCAGCATTTT. The rearrangement uses TRBV7-8 and TRBJ1-5, with 9 bases matching TRBD1. The germline gives CDR1 SGHVS, CDR2 FQNEAQ. The CDR3 covers 17 residues. V lost 4 bases to trimming and J lost 4 bases; unmatched junction nucleotides: 11.

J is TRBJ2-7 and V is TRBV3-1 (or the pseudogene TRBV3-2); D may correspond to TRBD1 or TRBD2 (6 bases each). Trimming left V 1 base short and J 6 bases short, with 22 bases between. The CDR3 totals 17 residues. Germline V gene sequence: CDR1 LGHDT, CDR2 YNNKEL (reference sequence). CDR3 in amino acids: CASSQGGPVGTGGEQYF. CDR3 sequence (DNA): TGTGCCAGCAGCCAAGGGGGGCCCGTCGGGACTGGCGGCGAGCAGTACTTC.

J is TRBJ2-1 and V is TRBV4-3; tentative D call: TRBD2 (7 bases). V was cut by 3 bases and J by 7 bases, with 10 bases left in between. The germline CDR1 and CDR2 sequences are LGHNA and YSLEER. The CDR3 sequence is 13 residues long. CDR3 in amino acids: CASSQGGGNEQFF. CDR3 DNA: TGCGCCAGCAGCCAGGGAGGGGGGAATGAGCAGTTCTTC.

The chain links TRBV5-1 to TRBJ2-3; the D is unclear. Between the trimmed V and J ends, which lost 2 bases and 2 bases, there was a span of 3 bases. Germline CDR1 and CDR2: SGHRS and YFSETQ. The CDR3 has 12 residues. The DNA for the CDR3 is TGCGCCAGCAGCTTCAACACAGATACGCAGTATTTT. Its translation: CASSFNTDTQYF.

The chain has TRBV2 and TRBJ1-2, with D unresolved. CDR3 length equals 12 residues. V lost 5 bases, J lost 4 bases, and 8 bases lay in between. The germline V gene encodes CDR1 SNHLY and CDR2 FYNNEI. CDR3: CASSTFIYGYTF. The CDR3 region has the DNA TGTGCCAGCAGTACGTTCATCTATGGCTACACCTTC.